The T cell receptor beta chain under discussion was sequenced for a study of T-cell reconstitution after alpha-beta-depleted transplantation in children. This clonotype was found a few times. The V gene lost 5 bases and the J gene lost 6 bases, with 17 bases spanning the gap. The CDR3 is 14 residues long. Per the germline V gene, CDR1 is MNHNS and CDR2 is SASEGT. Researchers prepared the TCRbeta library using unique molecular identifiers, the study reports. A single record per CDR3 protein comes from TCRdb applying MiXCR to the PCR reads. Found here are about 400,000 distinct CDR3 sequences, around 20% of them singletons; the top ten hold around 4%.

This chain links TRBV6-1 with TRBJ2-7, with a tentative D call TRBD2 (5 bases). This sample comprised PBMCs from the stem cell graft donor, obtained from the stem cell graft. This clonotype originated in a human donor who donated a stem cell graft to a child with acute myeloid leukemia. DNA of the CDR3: TGTGCCAGCAGTACCACGCTAGGAGGTGCCGAGCAGTACTTC. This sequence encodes CASSTTLGGAEQYF.